What follows are 17 T cell receptor beta chains derived from one specimen sequenced in a study of cytomegalovirus exposure and HLA in healthy donors. In the PCR, 60 Vbeta and 13 Jbeta primers were used. The method was immunoSEQ multiplex PCR; TCRdb's version includes in-frame clones alone and lacks a portion of them. The sample includes about 85,000 clones, roughly 73% of them seen just once. Sequenced input: PBMCs. These receptors were collected from a boy between 10 and 17 years old in good health and CMV-seronegative.

This chain uses TRBV5-6 with TRBJ1-1, with D possibly being TRBD1 (6 bases). The germline gives CDR1 SGHDT, CDR2 YYEEEE. This CDR3 comprises 16 residues. V lost 0 bases, J lost 0 bases, and 12 bases lay in between. CDR3 protein: CASSLGGQYMNTEAFF. CDR3 nucleotides: TGTGCCAGCAGCTTGGGCGGACAGTACATGAACACTGAAGCTTTCTTT.

The rearrangement links TRBV7-8 to TRBJ1-5; D is uncertain. Germline lookup yields CDR1 SGHVS and CDR2 FQNEAQ. Trimming took 4 bases from V and 0 from J, leaving 10 bases between them. The CDR3 has 15 residues. The CDR3 loop reads CASSYRRDSNQPQHF. The CDR3 nucleotides are TGTGCCAGCAGCTATCGACGGGATAGCAATCAGCCCCAGCATTTT.

V usage is TRBV29-1 and J usage is TRBJ2-1; D is perhaps TRBD2 (6 bases). The CDR3 length is 11 residues. Trimming removed 5 bases from V and 10 bases from J, with 12 bases in between. Germline-derived CDR1 and CDR2 are SQVTM and ANQGSEA. For the CDR3, the DNA is TGCAGCGTTCAACGGGAGTTCGAGCAGTTCTTC. As protein: CSVQREFEQFF.

This chain connects TRBV7-2 to TRBJ2-1; no clear D gene. The germline V gene encodes CDR1 SGHTA and CDR2 FQGNSA. The CDR3 runs 15 residues. Trimming removed 1 base at V and 4 bases at J, with 11 bases between. CDR3 bases: TGTGCCAGCAGCTTAGACCAGAGGCCTTACAATGAGCAGTTCTTC. Protein product: CASSLDQRPYNEQFF.

V and J are TRBV11-1 and TRBJ2-1, with D possibly being TRBD2 (6 bases). Trimming took 3 bases from V and 5 from J, leaving 17 bases between them. The germline V gene encodes CDR1 SGHAT and CDR2 FQDESV (reference sequence). This CDR3 has 16 residues. CDR3 loop: CASSFGGLFLNNEQFF. The CDR3 bases are TGTGCCAGCAGCTTCGGGGGACTCTTTTTAAACAATGAGCAGTTCTTC.

The chain employs TRBV7-8 and TRBJ1-5; the D is unclear. The CDR3 is 14 amino acids. V lost 3 bases, J lost 0 bases, and 6 bases lay in between. Germline V lookup: CDR1 SGHVS, CDR2 FQNEAQ. The CDR3 protein is CASSFADSNQPQHF. CDR3 nucleotides: TGTGCCAGCAGCTTCGCAGATAGCAATCAGCCCCAGCATTTT. The complete variable domain, with remaining parts taken from reference TRBV7-8 and TRBJ1-5, reads GAGVSQSPRYKVAKRGQDVALRCDPISGHVSLFWYQQALGQGPEFLTYFQNEAQLDKSGLPSDRFFAERPEGSVSTLKIQRTQQEDSAVYLCASSFADSNQPQHFGDGTRLSIL.

The chain combines TRBV6-5 with TRBJ1-5; D call uncertain. CDR1 and CDR2 from the germline V gene are MNHEY and SVGAGI. V was pared by 2 bases and J by 3 bases, with 8 bases between. This CDR3 region has 14 residues. CDR3 nucleotide sequence: TGTGCCAGCAGTTACGGGCCCGCCAATCAGCCCCAGCATTTT. This sequence encodes CASSYGPANQPQHF.

The chain recombines TRBV10-2 with TRBJ2-7; possibly TRBD1 for D (5 bases). This CDR3 spans 11 amino acids. Germline CDR1 and CDR2: WSHSY and SAAADI. The germline V and J ends were trimmed by 8 bases and 5 bases, with 10 bases remaining between them. The CDR3 DNA reads TGCGCCAGCTCCGACAGCCACGAGCAGTACTTC. It translates to CASSDSHEQYF.

The chain links TRBV29-1 to TRBJ2-7; no definite D call. The germline V gene encodes CDR1 SQVTM and CDR2 ANQGSEA. The ends were cut back, 4 bases at V and 2 bases at J, with 12 bases in the middle. The CDR3 totals 13 residues. DNA of the CDR3: TGCAGCGTTGTTCCGACAAATACCTACGAGCAGTACTTC. This sequence encodes CSVVPTNTYEQYF.

This clone was counted only a few times. Here the CDR3 reads CASSLRQTEETQYF. In DNA form, the CDR3 reads TGTGCCAGCAGTCTGAGGCAGACCGAAGAGACCCAGTACTTC. The chain joins TRBV27 to TRBJ2-5; D is unclear. This CDR3 has 14 residues. V lost 5 bases to trimming and J lost 3 bases, with 13 bases between them. Germline V lookup: CDR1 MNHEY, CDR2 SMNVEV (reference sequence).

The J gene is TRBJ2-7, the V gene TRBV20-1; TRBD1 agrees at 7 bases. Germline CDR1 reads DFQATT; CDR2 reads SNEGSKA (reference sequence). V shed 7 bases, J shed 2 bases, and the junction held 2 bases outside the gene matches. CDR3 length: 11 residues. CDR3 in amino acids: CSGGQTYEQYF. The DNA of the CDR3 is TGCAGTGGGGGACAGACCTACGAGCAGTACTTC.

The V gene is TRBV7-2, the J gene TRBJ1-1; 7 bases are a match to TRBD1. The germline V gene encodes CDR1 SGHTA and CDR2 FQGNSA. With V trimmed by 3 bases and J by 1 base, 8 bases remained unmatched. This CDR3 spans 16 amino acids. This CDR3 reads CASSFVRGQPNTEAFF. In DNA form, the CDR3 reads TGTGCCAGCAGCTTTGTCCGGGGACAGCCGAACACTGAAGCTTTCTTT.

This clone came up once. The rearrangement links TRBV28 to TRBJ1-5, with 7 bases lining up with TRBD1. Germline V gives CDR1 MDHEN, CDR2 SYDVKM. The junction had 2 bases not matched to a gene; V was cut back by 2 bases and J by 4 bases. The length of the CDR3 is 14 residues. CDR3: CASSLDRENQPQHF. Here the CDR3 DNA reads TGTGCCAGCAGTTTAGACAGGGAGAATCAGCCCCAGCATTTT.

This sequence joins TRBV9 and TRBJ2-3; TRBD2 aligns across 7 bases. V lost 3 bases to trimming and J lost 2 bases; unmatched junction nucleotides: 9. CDR1 SGDLS and CDR2 YYNGEE come from the germline V gene. CDR3 length equals 16 residues. CDR3 in amino acids: CASSAARDYNTDTQYF. Here the CDR3 DNA reads TGTGCCAGCAGCGCCGCCCGGGACTACAACACAGATACGCAGTATTTT.

This clone has only a few counts. V gene TRBV7-9 combines with J gene TRBJ2-5; 7 bases map to TRBD1. CDR3 size: 14 residues. Unmatched junction bases numbered 5, after V lost 4 bases and J lost 3 bases. In germline, CDR1 is SEHNR, CDR2 FQNEAQ (reference sequence). CDR3 in amino acids: CASSSGQEEETQYF. The CDR3 DNA is TGTGCCAGCAGCTCCGGACAGGAAGAAGAGACCCAGTACTTC. The full variable domain, with the rest looked up from reference TRBV7-9 and TRBJ2-5, is DTGVSQNPRHKITKRGQNVTFRCDPISEHNRLYWYRQTLGQGPEFLTYFQNEAQLEKSRLLSDRFSAERPKGSFSTLEIQRTEQGDSAMYLCASSSGQEEETQYFGPGTRLLVL.

V and J are TRBV29-1 and TRBJ2-7, with a tentative D call TRBD1 (5 bases). Germline CDR1 is SQVTM and CDR2 is ANQGSEA. The CDR3 runs 12 residues. Trimming took off 6 bases at V and 1 base at J, with 10 bases between the two ends. This CDR3 is CSVVDNSYEQYF. CDR3 coding DNA: TGCAGCGTAGTGGACAATTCCTACGAGCAGTACTTC.

This clone was counted between two and nine times. The chain carries TRBV30 and TRBJ1-2, with a possible D match to TRBD1 (5 bases). V gave up 4 bases and J gave up 4 bases, with 16 bases separating them. The CDR3 has 14 residues. Per germline, CDR1 GTSNPN and CDR2 SVGIG (reference sequence). In DNA form, the CDR3 reads TGTGCCTGGAATAATGGGGCCTCGGGCTATGGCTACACCTTC. Its translation is CAWNNGASGYGYTF.